The next 22 T cell receptor beta chains were all read from a single sample in a study of PD-1 blockade in mismatch repair-deficient tumors. TCRdb keeps only in-frame clones here, not all; method: immunoSEQ multiplex PCR. The top ten hold over 4.5% of the sample, which has tens of thousands of clones, 60% to 80% seen once. The source was peripheral blood, collected 2 weeks after starting pembrolizumab. The receptors derive from an adult with mismatch repair-deficient cancer.

The CDR3 reads CASSTSGGPRTGELFF. The DNA for the CDR3 is TGTGCCAGCAGCACCTCAGGGGGGCCGCGAACCGGGGAGCTGTTTTTT. The chain links TRBV9 to TRBJ2-2, with a weak D call TRBD1 (7 bases). The CDR3 consists of 16 residues. The germline V gene encodes CDR1 SGDLS and CDR2 YYNGEE. Trimming cost V 4 bases and J 5 bases, with 18 bases left between them.

The CDR3 DNA follows: TGTGCCTGGAGTCCACTAGCGTCACCTCAAGCTTTCTTT. Its protein is CAWSPLASPQAFF. The rearrangement links TRBV30 to TRBJ1-1, with D unclear. V lost 2 bases and J 9 bases, leaving 16 bases between the germline ends. The germline V gene has CDR1 GTSNPN and CDR2 SVGIG (reference sequence). CDR3 length equals 13 residues.

This clone has a count of ten or more. Other DNA sequences of this sample code for an identical CDR3. The CDR3 nucleotides are TGTGCCAGCAGCTTGGGGCGGAACACCGGGGAGCTGTTTTTT. Translation: CASSLGRNTGELFF. The chain recombines TRBV5-6 with TRBJ2-2; D not resolved. Germline CDR1 and CDR2: SGHDT and YYEEEE. V shed 0 bases and J shed 1 base, with 4 bases lying between them. CDR3 length: 14 amino acids.

This rearrangement joins TRBV30 to TRBJ2-2; possibly TRBD1 or TRBD2 for D (6 bases each). The CDR3 covers 16 residues. V shed 0 bases and J shed 1 base, with 12 bases lying between them. Germline V gene sequence: CDR1 GTSNPN, CDR2 SVGIG (reference sequence). CDR3: CAWSVTRGQNTGELFF. In DNA, the CDR3 is TGTGCCTGGAGTGTTACCCGGGGGCAGAACACCGGGGAGCTGTTTTTT. The full variable domain, with the rest looked up from reference TRBV30 and TRBJ2-2, is SQTIHQWPATLVQPVGSPLSLECTVEGTSNPNLYWYRQAAGRGLQLLFYSVGIGQISSEVPQNLSASRPQDRQFILSSKKLLLSDSGFYLCAWSVTRGQNTGELFFGEGSRLTVL.

J is TRBJ2-2 and V is TRBV5-4, with 8 bases matching TRBD2. This CDR3 contains 16 residues. The J segment lost 6 bases and the V segment lost 4 bases, leaving 11 bases of the junction unmatched. CDR1 is SGHNT, CDR2 YYREEE, per germline (reference sequence). The CDR3 sequence: CASSPGGGPSAGELFF. The CDR3 nucleotides read TGTGCCAGCAGCCCGGGGGGGGGTCCCTCGGCCGGGGAGCTGTTTTTT.

V and J are TRBV5-1 and TRBJ2-1; TRBD1 agrees at 8 bases. The trim removed 1 base at V and 7 bases at J, leaving 4 bases unmatched. Germline lookup yields CDR1 SGHRS and CDR2 YFSETQ. This CDR3 region has 14 residues. CDR3 residues: CASSLRQGINEQFF. In nucleotides, the CDR3 is TGCGCCAGCAGCTTGAGACAGGGGATTAATGAGCAGTTCTTC.

CDR3 in DNA: TGTGCCAGTAGTATATGGGGCAGCTCTAACTATGGCTACACCTTC. Its translation is CASSIWGSSNYGYTF. The chain couples TRBV19 to TRBJ1-2, with TRBD1 as a possible D gene (5 bases). This CDR3 is 15 amino acids long. CDR1 LNHDA and CDR2 SQIVND come from the germline V gene (reference sequence). V was cut by 2 bases and J by 0 bases, with 10 bases left in between.

In DNA, the CDR3 is TGCAGCGTTTTCGGACAGCCATTAGGCGCGTACGAGCAGTACTTC. Translated, it gives CSVFGQPLGAYEQYF. The chain joins TRBV29-1 to TRBJ2-7; D is possibly TRBD1 (6 bases). Trimming pared 5 bases from V and 4 bases from J, leaving 21 bases between. CDR3 size: 15 residues. The germline CDR1 and CDR2 sequences are SQVTM and ANQGSEA.

V gene TRBV11-3 combines with J gene TRBJ2-2; 8 bases fit TRBD1. Germline V gene lookup returns CDR1 SGHNT and CDR2 YENEEA. J lost 7 bases, V lost 3 bases, and 10 bases had no gene match. CDR3 length equals 16 residues. The CDR3 reads CASSFGQGYDGGELFF. The CDR3 DNA follows: TGTGCCAGCAGCTTTGGACAGGGTTATGATGGCGGGGAGCTGTTTTTT.

The J gene is TRBJ2-6, the V gene TRBV6-4; the D call may be TRBD1 or TRBD2 (5 bases each). The CDR3 length is 18 residues. V lost 3 bases and J 1 base, leaving 16 bases between the germline ends. Germline CDR1 and CDR2: MRHNA and SNTAGT. Written as DNA, the CDR3 is TGTGCCAGCAGTGAGACCGGGACGGTCTTATCTGGGGCCAACGTCCTGACTTTC. Its translation: CASSETGTVLSGANVLTF.

The J gene is TRBJ2-7, the V gene TRBV6-6; TRBD1 agrees at 9 bases. Germline-derived CDR1 and CDR2 are MNHNY and SVGAGI (reference sequence). The ends lost 4 bases at V and 4 bases at J; junction bases unmatched: 2. The CDR3 loop spans 13 amino acids. CDR3 loop: CASSWDREYEQYF. CDR3 bases: TGTGCCAGCAGTTGGGACAGGGAGTACGAGCAGTACTTC.

The V and J genes are TRBV4-3 and TRBJ2-1; TRBD2 agrees at 12 bases. V shed 4 bases and J 4 bases; nucleotides not matched to a gene: 8. Germline V lookup: CDR1 LGHNA, CDR2 YSLEER. CDR3 length: 17 amino acids. This chain's CDR3 is CASSLWTSGEIYNEQFF. For the CDR3, the DNA is TGCGCCAGCAGCCTGTGGACTAGCGGGGAGATTTACAATGAGCAGTTCTTC.

The chain carries TRBV6-1 and TRBJ1-2; D call uncertain. Trimming cost V 8 bases and J 1 base, with 11 bases left between them. Germline V lookup: CDR1 MNHNS, CDR2 SASEGT. The CDR3 is 13 amino acids. Here the CDR3 reads CASETDGNYGYTF. CDR3 nucleotide sequence: TGTGCCAGCGAAACGGACGGTAACTATGGCTACACCTTC.

J is TRBJ2-3 and V is TRBV27; TRBD1 might be the D (6 bases). In germline, CDR1 is MNHEY, CDR2 SMNVEV (reference sequence). The CDR3 spans 15 residues. V dropped 3 bases and J dropped 3 bases, with 13 bases sitting between them. CDR3 nucleotide sequence: TGTGCCAGCAGTTTTGAAGGCAGGGGAACAGATACGCAGTATTTT. It translates to CASSFEGRGTDTQYF.

The chain is built from TRBV7-3 and TRBJ2-2; the D is unclear. The CDR3 runs 15 residues. Germline V gene sequence: CDR1 SGHTA, CDR2 FQGTGA. Trimming left V 3 bases short and J 5 bases short, with 13 bases between. CDR3 DNA sequence: TGTGCCAGCAGCTTCGACCGGGTGGGAACCGGGGAGCTGTTTTTT. Its translation: CASSFDRVGTGELFF.

This chain connects TRBV11-2 to TRBJ2-7, with a tentative D call TRBD1 (6 bases). V lost 8 bases and J lost 0, with 14 bases in between. Germline assignment: CDR1 SGHAT and CDR2 FQNNGV. The CDR3 loop spans 14 amino acids. The chain's CDR3 is CASRNYRVSYEQYF. The DNA for the CDR3 is TGTGCCAGCCGAAATTACAGGGTCTCCTACGAGCAGTACTTC.

The chain uses TRBV6-5 and TRBJ2-5, with D perhaps TRBD2 (6 bases). Per germline, CDR1 MNHEY and CDR2 SVGAGI. The CDR3 length is 13 residues. Trimming took off 7 bases at V and 3 bases at J, with 12 bases between the two ends. The CDR3 here is CASKEGDKETQYF. DNA of the CDR3: TGTGCCAGCAAGGAGGGAGATAAAGAGACCCAGTACTTC.

The count of this clone is one. The chain joins TRBV5-4 to TRBJ2-2; 10 bases match TRBD1. Trimming took 4 bases from V and 3 from J; bases not matched to a gene: 3. Germline values: CDR1 SGHNT, CDR2 YYREEE (reference sequence). This CDR3 has 15 residues. The CDR3 nucleotides are TGTGCCAGCAGCCCGGGACAGGGGTACACCGGGGAGCTGTTTTTT. This codes for CASSPGQGYTGELFF.

This CDR3 reads CASSVRQGKNTGELFF. Written as DNA, the CDR3 is TGTGCCAGCAGCGTCAGACAGGGCAAGAACACCGGGGAGCTGTTTTTT. The chain links TRBV7-6 to TRBJ2-2, with TRBD1 identical over 7 bases. Germline lookup yields CDR1 SGHVS and CDR2 FNYEAQ. V lost 5 bases, J lost 1 base, and 7 bases stayed unmatched. This CDR3 has 16 residues. Variable domain in full (rest from reference TRBV7-6 and TRBJ2-2): GAGVSQSPRYKVTKRGQDVALRCDPISGHVSLYWYRQALGQGPEFLTYFNYEAQQDKSGLPNDRFSAERPEGSISTLTIQRTEQRDSAMYRCASSVRQGKNTGELFFGEGSRLTVL.

This clone was counted many times. The chain employs TRBV6-5 and TRBJ1-2, with 7 bases aligning to TRBD1. Germline V gene data show CDR1 as MNHEY and CDR2 as SVGAGI. This CDR3 spans 15 amino acids. The V and J ends lost 4 bases and 2 bases, in that order; junction bases with no gene match: 7. CDR3 coding DNA: TGTGCCAGCAGTTTTACAGGGGCGACGAACTATGGCTACACCTTC. It translates to CASSFTGATNYGYTF.

The rearrangement joins TRBV19 to TRBJ1-2; D gene unclear. Germline values: CDR1 LNHDA, CDR2 SQIVND (reference sequence). Trimming shortened V by 5 bases and J by 1 base, and 14 bases separated the two germline ends. The CDR3 contains 15 residues. The CDR3 sequence: CASSLGSGDNYGYTF. The DNA for the CDR3 is TGTGCCAGTAGTCTCGGATCGGGCGATAACTATGGCTACACCTTC.

The V gene is TRBV7-3, the J gene TRBJ2-7; 8 positions match TRBD2. The CDR3 has 15 residues. Trimming took 4 bases from V and 2 from J; bases not matched to a gene: 7. Germline assignment: CDR1 SGHTA and CDR2 FQGTGA. The CDR3 sequence is CASSSERGPTYEQYF. The CDR3, as DNA: TGTGCCAGCAGCTCAGAGCGGGGGCCCACCTACGAGCAGTACTTC.